The following is a T cell receptor beta chain sequence with its context. The CDR3 sequence is 12 residues long. Trimming pared 3 bases from V and 0 bases from J, leaving 6 bases between. Germline assignment: CDR1 DFQATT and CDR2 SNEGSKA (reference sequence). The sample is drawn from a study of CD8 T cells in Susac syndrome. Across the study: When their blood was taken, the Susac syndrome patients had either not yet had any therapy, were taking corticosteroids, or were taking intravenous immunoglobulin alone.

cDNA came from about 0.46 to 1 ug RNA primed by random hexamers. An immunoSEQ multiplex PCR generated amplified TCR beta CDR3 products spanning 54 Vbeta and 13 Jbeta. TCRdb ran MiXCR on the immunoSEQ multiplex PCR reads and lists one entry per CDR3 protein. The profile shows some 180,000 distinct CDR3 sequences, roughly 94% of them singletons. Sequencing of TCR beta was carried out in blood CD8+ and CD4+ T cells. Purification of the CD8+ and CD4+ T cells relied on negative isolation, and TEMRA cells underwent FACS enrichment. Specimen: CD4+ T cells from PBMCs. This TCR was sampled from a human donor with Susac syndrome. The chain links TRBV20-1 to TRBJ2-7; D is unresolved. The CDR3, as DNA: TGCAGTGCTAGCCAAGGCTCCTACGAGCAGTACTTC. It encodes CSASQGSYEQYF.